The 18 T cell receptor beta chains listed next were all sequenced from one sample in a study of T cell repertoires in cytomegalovirus infection. From the reads, TCRdb called clonotypes with MiXCR, one entry per CDR3 protein. This table holds around 310,000 distinct CDR3 sequences, 17% found once. The sample taken for sequencing was PBMCs. These receptors were obtained from a human donor in good health (CMV status not recorded). Some clones in this sample may be carry-over from other donors' samples.

The chain recombines TRBV7-9 with TRBJ2-1; 10 bases are shared with TRBD2. This CDR3 comprises 16 residues. Germline CDR1 is SEHNR and CDR2 is FQNEAQ (reference sequence). V was clipped by 4 bases and J by 5 bases; unmatched bases: 8. CDR3 amino acids: CASSSLAGAPNNEQFF. The DNA for the CDR3 is TGTGCCAGCAGCTCCCTAGCGGGGGCGCCCAACAATGAGCAGTTCTTC.

The rearrangement uses TRBV20-1 and TRBJ2-1; D not certain. Deletions cut 3 bases from V and 5 bases from J, with 5 bases between. The CDR3 is made up of 11 amino acids. The germline gives CDR1 DFQATT, CDR2 SNEGSKA (reference sequence). The CDR3, as DNA: TGCAGTGCTAGCGAGAACAATGAGCAGTTCTTC. Translated, it gives CSASENNEQFF.

The V and J genes are TRBV6-5 and TRBJ2-7; D may be TRBD1 (6 bases). The germline V gene has CDR1 MNHEY and CDR2 SVGAGI. V lost 2 bases and J lost 2, with 10 bases in between. The CDR3 has 14 residues. The CDR3 is CASSYDQGTYEQYF. CDR3 nucleotide sequence: TGTGCCAGCAGTTACGATCAGGGGACCTACGAGCAGTACTTC.

This clonotype showed up just a few times. V and J are TRBV27 and TRBJ1-4; D gene uncertain. This CDR3 contains 13 residues. V gave up 6 bases and J gave up 8 bases, with 13 bases separating them. Germline V CDR1 and CDR2: MNHEY, SMNVEV (reference sequence). CDR3: CASRLIDREKLFF. The DNA of the CDR3 is TGTGCCAGCAGATTAATAGACCGGGAAAAACTGTTTTTT.

The chain is built from TRBV28 and TRBJ1-2; D gene ambiguous. CDR1 and CDR2 (germline): MDHEN, SYDVKM. Trimming left V 6 bases short and J 8 bases short, with 13 bases between. The CDR3 covers 12 residues. The CDR3 spells CASSSSSGGYTF. The DNA of the CDR3 is TGTGCCAGCAGCTCCAGTTCAGGAGGCTACACCTTC.

This clonotype was picked up a small number of times. The chain employs TRBV4-2 and TRBJ2-3; 12 nucleotides agree with TRBD1. J gave up 6 bases and V 4 bases, and 11 bases lay outside the gene matches. Germline V CDR1 and CDR2: LGHNA, YNFKEQ. The CDR3 has 17 residues. CDR3 residues: CASSRTPGQGAYDTQYF. CDR3 nucleotide sequence: TGTGCCAGCAGCCGAACCCCGGGACAGGGGGCTTACGATACGCAGTATTTT.

At least ten counts were recorded for this clonotype. This rearrangement joins TRBV6-1 to TRBJ2-3; weak D call: TRBD2 (6 bases). CDR1 MNHNS and CDR2 SASEGT come from the germline V gene. V shed 7 bases and J shed 4 bases, with 15 bases lying between them. This CDR3 contains 14 residues. CDR3 amino acids: CASTERGGPDTQYF. The CDR3 nucleotides are TGTGCCAGCACCGAACGGGGAGGTCCAGATACGCAGTATTTT.

J is TRBJ1-1 and V is TRBV6-1; D call uncertain. CDR1 and CDR2 (germline): MNHNS, SASEGT. The CDR3 contains 13 residues. V lost 6 bases and J lost 3, with 11 bases in between. The CDR3 bases are TGTGCCAGCAGAAAAGTACGGGACACTGAAGCTTTCTTT. Its protein is CASRKVRDTEAFF.

This chain links TRBV27 with TRBJ2-7; 10 nucleotides agree with TRBD2. The CDR3 extends over 15 amino acids. Germline V gives CDR1 MNHEY, CDR2 SMNVEV (reference sequence). V lost 6 bases, J lost 5 bases, and 10 bases stayed unmatched. For the CDR3, the DNA is TGTGCCAGCAGCCCGGTACTAGCGGGGCGGGACGAGCAGTACTTC. The encoded protein is CASSPVLAGRDEQYF.

V usage is TRBV5-4 and J usage is TRBJ2-3; D call uncertain. The CDR3 extends over 14 amino acids. Trimming stripped 4 bases from V and 0 bases from J, with 9 bases between. Germline values: CDR1 SGHNT, CDR2 YYREEE (reference sequence). CDR3 loop: CASSALDSTDTQYF. Written as DNA, the CDR3 is TGTGCCAGCAGCGCTTTGGACAGCACAGATACGCAGTATTTT.

This clonotype came up a few times. The genes are TRBV5-4 and TRBJ2-3; 9 nucleotides line up with TRBD2. V gave up 4 bases and J gave up 2 bases; unmatched junction bases: 8. CDR1 SGHNT and CDR2 YYREEE come from the germline V gene (reference sequence). CDR3 length equals 16 residues. The CDR3 loop is CASSHLLAGSTDTQYF. The CDR3 coding sequence is TGTGCCAGCAGCCACCTCCTAGCGGGGTCCACAGATACGCAGTATTTT. The whole variable domain, remainder taken from reference TRBV5-4 and TRBJ2-3, is ETGVTQSPTHLIKTRGQQVTLRCSSQSGHNTVSWYQQALGQGPQFIFQYYREEENGRGNFPPRFSGLQFPNYSSELNVNALELDDSALYLCASSHLLAGSTDTQYFGPGTRLTVL.

V is TRBV7-9 and J is TRBJ1-4; TRBD1 aligns across 7 bases. V gave up 1 base and J gave up 7 bases; unmatched junction bases: 6. Looked up from germline, CDR1 is SEHNR and CDR2 is FQNEAQ (reference sequence). The CDR3 covers 15 residues. The CDR3 sequence is CASSLGQGRTEKLFF. DNA for the CDR3: TGTGCCAGCAGCTTAGGACAGGGACGGACTGAAAAACTGTTTTTT.

This clonotype has at least ten counts. The rearrangement uses TRBV12-3 or TRBV12-4 and TRBJ1-4, with D unclear. Trimming stripped 3 bases from V and 0 bases from J, with 5 bases between. The CDR3 runs 14 residues. The CDR3 region is CASSFWATNEKLFF. CDR3 in DNA: TGTGCCAGCAGTTTCTGGGCAACTAATGAAAAACTGTTTTTT.

At least ten counts were recorded for this clonotype. This chain links TRBV7-2 with TRBJ1-3; no clear D. This CDR3 has 15 amino acids. CDR1 and CDR2 from the germline V gene are SGHTA and FQGNSA. V was cut by 2 bases and J by 6 bases, with 14 bases left in between. The CDR3 sequence is CASSLMFAVTNTIYF. In DNA form, the CDR3 reads TGTGCCAGCAGCTTAATGTTTGCGGTTACAAACACCATATATTTT.

This clonotype came up a few times. The chain uses TRBV24-1 and TRBJ1-2, with D possibly TRBD1 on 6 matching bases. The CDR3 covers 16 residues. V lost 4 bases to trimming and J lost 3 bases, with 17 bases between them. From germline, CDR1 is KGHDR and CDR2 SFDVKD. The CDR3 sequence is CATSERSGAEDYGYTF. The CDR3 bases are TGTGCCACCAGTGAGCGGTCGGGGGCGGAAGACTATGGCTACACCTTC.

This chain connects TRBV14 to TRBJ2-3; unclear D gene. Germline V gives CDR1 SGHDN, CDR2 FVKESK. This CDR3 has 13 residues. With 0 bases removed from V and 2 bases from J, the gap between germline ends came to 3 bases. Here the CDR3 DNA reads TGTGCCAGCAGCCAAGATATCACAGATACGCAGTATTTT. Its translation is CASSQDITDTQYF.

This clonotype appeared many times. V gene TRBV12-3 or TRBV12-4 combines with J gene TRBJ2-4; D is possibly TRBD2 (5 bases). There are 15 residues in the CDR3. Deletions cut 0 bases from V and 3 bases from J, with 9 bases between. In DNA form, the CDR3 reads TGTGCCAGCAGTTTAGCCCCGGGATACAAAAACATTCAGTACTTC. Residues: CASSLAPGYKNIQYF.

This clonotype was counted a few times. The chain links TRBV20-1 to TRBJ1-6, with D possibly TRBD1 on 6 matching bases. The CDR3 runs 13 residues. Trimming took 5 bases from V and 10 from J, leaving 15 bases between them. In germline, CDR1 is DFQATT, CDR2 SNEGSKA (reference sequence). The CDR3 region has the DNA TGCAGTGCTCTACTACAGGGAGACTCACCCCTCCACTTT. Translated: CSALLQGDSPLHF.